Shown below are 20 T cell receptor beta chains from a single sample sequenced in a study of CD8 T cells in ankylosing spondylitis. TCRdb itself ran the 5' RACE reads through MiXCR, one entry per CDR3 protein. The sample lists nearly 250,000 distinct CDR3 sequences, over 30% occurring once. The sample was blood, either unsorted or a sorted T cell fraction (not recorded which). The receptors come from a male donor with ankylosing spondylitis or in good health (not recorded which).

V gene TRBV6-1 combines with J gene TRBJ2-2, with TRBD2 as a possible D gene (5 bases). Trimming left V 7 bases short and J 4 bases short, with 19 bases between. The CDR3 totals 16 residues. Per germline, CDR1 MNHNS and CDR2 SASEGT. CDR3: CASTSGGLEGTGELFF. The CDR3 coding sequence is TGTGCCAGCACCTCAGGCGGTTTAGAGGGCACCGGGGAGCTGTTTTTT.

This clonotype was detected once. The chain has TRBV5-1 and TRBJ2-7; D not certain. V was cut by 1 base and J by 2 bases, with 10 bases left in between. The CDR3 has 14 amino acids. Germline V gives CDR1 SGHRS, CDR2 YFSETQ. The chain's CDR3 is CASSLLPRTYEQYF. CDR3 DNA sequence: TGCGCCAGCAGCTTGCTTCCCAGAACCTACGAGCAGTACTTC.

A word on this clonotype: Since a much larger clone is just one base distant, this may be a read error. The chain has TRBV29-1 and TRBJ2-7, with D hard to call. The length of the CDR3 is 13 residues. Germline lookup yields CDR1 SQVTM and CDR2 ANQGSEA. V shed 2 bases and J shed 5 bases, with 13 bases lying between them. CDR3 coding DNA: TGCAGCGTTGAATACAAGGGTATGGACGAGCAGTACTTC. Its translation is CSVEYKGMDEQYF.

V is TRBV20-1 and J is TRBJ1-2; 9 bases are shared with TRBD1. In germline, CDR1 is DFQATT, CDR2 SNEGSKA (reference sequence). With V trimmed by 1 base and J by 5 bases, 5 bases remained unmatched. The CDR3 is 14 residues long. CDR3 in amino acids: CSARAGTGQYGYTF. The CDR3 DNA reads TGCAGTGCTAGAGCCGGGACAGGGCAGTATGGCTACACCTTC.

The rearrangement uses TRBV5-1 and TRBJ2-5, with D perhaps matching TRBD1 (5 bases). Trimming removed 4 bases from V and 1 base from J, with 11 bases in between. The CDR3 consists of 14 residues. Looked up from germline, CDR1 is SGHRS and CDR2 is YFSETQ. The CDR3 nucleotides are TGCGCCAGCAGCGTCGGACAATCCCAAGAGACCCAGTACTTC. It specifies CASSVGQSQETQYF.

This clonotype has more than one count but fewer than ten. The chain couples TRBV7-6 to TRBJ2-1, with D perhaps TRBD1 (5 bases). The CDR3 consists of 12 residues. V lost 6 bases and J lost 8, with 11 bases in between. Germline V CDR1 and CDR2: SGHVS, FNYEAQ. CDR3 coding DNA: TGTGCCAGCAGTCCAGGGTTTGATGAGCAGTTCTTC. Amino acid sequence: CASSPGFDEQFF. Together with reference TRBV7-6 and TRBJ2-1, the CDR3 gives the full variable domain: GAGVSQSPRYKVTKRGQDVALRCDPISGHVSLYWYRQALGQGPEFLTYFNYEAQQDKSGLPNDRFSAERPEGSISTLTIQRTEQRDSAMYRCASSPGFDEQFFGPGTRLTVL.

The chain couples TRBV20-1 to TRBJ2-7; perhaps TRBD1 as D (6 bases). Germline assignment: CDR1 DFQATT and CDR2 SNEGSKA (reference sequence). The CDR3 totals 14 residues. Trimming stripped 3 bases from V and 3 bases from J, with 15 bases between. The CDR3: CSASGGFFLYEQYF. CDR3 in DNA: TGCAGTGCTAGTGGGGGCTTCTTTCTCTACGAGCAGTACTTC.

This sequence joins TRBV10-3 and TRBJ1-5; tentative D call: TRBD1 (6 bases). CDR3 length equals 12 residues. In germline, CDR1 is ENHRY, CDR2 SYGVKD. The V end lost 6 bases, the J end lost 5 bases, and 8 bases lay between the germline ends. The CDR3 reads CAIRDSDQPQHF. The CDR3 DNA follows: TGTGCCATCAGGGACAGTGATCAGCCCCAGCATTTT.

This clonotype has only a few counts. CDR3 amino acids: CASSYPKGTGRETQYF. The CDR3 DNA reads as TGTGCCAGCAGTTACCCCAAGGGGACAGGGCGTGAGACCCAGTACTTC. The chain recombines TRBV6-5 with TRBJ2-5, with 9 bases aligning to TRBD1. The CDR3 is 16 residues long. V shed 2 bases, J shed 5 bases, and the junction held 9 bases outside the gene matches. Germline CDR1 reads MNHEY; CDR2 reads SVGAGI.

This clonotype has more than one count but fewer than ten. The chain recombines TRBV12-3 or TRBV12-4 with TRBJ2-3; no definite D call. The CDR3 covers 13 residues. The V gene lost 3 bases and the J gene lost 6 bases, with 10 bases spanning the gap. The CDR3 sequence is CASSLDHADTQYF. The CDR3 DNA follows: TGTGCCAGCAGTTTGGACCATGCCGATACGCAGTATTTT.

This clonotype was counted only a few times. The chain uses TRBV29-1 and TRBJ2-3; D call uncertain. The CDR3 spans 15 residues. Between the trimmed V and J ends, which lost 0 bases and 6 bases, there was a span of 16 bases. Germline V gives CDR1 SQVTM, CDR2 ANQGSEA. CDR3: CSVEDLNFNFDTQYF. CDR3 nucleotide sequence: TGCAGCGTTGAAGATCTTAATTTTAATTTTGATACGCAGTATTTT.

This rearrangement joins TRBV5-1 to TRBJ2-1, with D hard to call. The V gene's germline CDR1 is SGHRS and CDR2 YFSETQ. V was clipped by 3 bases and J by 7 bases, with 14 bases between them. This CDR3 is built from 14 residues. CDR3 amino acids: CASSWMSGANEQFF. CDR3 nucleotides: TGCGCCAGCAGCTGGATGAGTGGTGCGAATGAGCAGTTCTTC.

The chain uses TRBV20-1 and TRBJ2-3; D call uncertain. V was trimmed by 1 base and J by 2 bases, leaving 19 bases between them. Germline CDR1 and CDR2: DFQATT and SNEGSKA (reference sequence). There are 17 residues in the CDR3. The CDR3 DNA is TGCAGTGCTAGAGTTAGGCGAGGCCCTCAAGACACAGATACGCAGTATTTT. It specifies CSARVRRGPQDTDTQYF.

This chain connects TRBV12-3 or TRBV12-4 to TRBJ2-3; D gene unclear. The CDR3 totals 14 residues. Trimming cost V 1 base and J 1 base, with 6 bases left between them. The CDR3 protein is CASSLGVGTDTQYF. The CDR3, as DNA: TGTGCCAGCAGTTTAGGGGTGGGCACAGATACGCAGTATTTT.

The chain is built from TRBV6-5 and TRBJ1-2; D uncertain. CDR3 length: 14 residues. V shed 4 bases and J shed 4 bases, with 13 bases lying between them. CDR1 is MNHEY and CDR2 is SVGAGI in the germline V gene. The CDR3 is CASSSNIVTYGYTF. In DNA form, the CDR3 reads TGTGCCAGCAGTTCTAACATAGTTACCTATGGCTACACCTTC.

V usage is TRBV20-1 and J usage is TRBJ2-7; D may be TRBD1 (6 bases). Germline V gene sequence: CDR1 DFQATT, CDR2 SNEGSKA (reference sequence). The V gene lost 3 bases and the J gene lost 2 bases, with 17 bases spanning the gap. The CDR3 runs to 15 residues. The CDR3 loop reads CSASGPWGQPYEQYF. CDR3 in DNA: TGCAGTGCTAGCGGCCCTTGGGGACAACCCTACGAGCAGTACTTC.

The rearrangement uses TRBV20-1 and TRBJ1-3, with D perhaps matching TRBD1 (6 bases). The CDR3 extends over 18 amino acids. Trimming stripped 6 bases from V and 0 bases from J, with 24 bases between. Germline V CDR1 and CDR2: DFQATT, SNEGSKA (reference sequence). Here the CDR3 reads CSAPYPGARARSGNTIYF. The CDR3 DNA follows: TGCAGTGCCCCATACCCGGGGGCAAGGGCTCGCTCTGGAAACACCATATATTTT.

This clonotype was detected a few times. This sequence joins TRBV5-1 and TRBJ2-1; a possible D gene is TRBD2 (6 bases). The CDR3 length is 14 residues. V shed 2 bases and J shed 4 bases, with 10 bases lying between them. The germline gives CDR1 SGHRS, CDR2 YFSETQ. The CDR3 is CASSFGDSYNEQFF. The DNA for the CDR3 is TGCGCCAGCAGCTTCGGGGACTCTTACAATGAGCAGTTCTTC.

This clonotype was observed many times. The CDR3 sequence: CSVQGSYEQYF. In nucleotides, the CDR3 is TGCAGTGTTCAGGGATCCTACGAGCAGTACTTC. The gene calls are TRBV20-1 and TRBJ2-7; D is perhaps TRBD1 (5 bases). The V and J ends lost 7 bases and 1 base respectively, with 8 bases between them. CDR1 and CDR2 (germline): DFQATT, SNEGSKA (reference sequence). This CDR3 region has 11 residues.

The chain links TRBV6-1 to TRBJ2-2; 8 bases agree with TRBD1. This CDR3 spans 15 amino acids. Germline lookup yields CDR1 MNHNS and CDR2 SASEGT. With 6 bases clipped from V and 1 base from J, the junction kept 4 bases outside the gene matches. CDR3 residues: CASRRDRLNTGELFF. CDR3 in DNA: TGTGCCAGCAGAAGGGACAGGCTGAACACCGGGGAGCTGTTTTTT.